This entry lists 32 T cell receptor beta chains sequenced from one sample in a study of response to subunit inactivated influenza vaccine. One entry per CDR3 protein, called by TCRdb with MiXCR from the RT-PCR reads. The sample has 200,000 to 300,000 distinct CDR3 sequences; 9.5% to 15% are singletons. Sequencing used non-naive T cells sorted from PBMCs, obtained 14 to 15 days before vaccination. Source of these receptors: a man aged 50-59 years who received an inactivated influenza vaccine.

The chain carries TRBV6-1 and TRBJ1-2; D might be TRBD1 (6 bases). The germline V gene encodes CDR1 MNHNS and CDR2 SASEGT. V shed 2 bases and J shed 14 bases, with 18 bases lying between them. CDR3 length: 13 residues. CDR3 nucleotide sequence: TGTGCCAGCAGTGAATCAGTTACAGGGTGGAAAACCTTC. Protein product: CASSESVTGWKTF.

This chain connects TRBV4-2 to TRBJ1-5; 8 positions match TRBD1. The CDR3 has 16 residues. CDR1 and CDR2 from the germline V gene are LGHNA and YNFKEQ. The ends lost 0 bases at V and 11 bases at J; junction bases unmatched: 12. The CDR3 region has the DNA TGTGCCAGCAGCCAAGACTTAGTTGACAGGGGTCTGTCCCAGCATTTT. Translated, it gives CASSQDLVDRGLSQHF.

This clonotype was counted between two and nine times. The V call is TRBV5-1, the J call TRBJ1-1, with a possible D match to TRBD1 (5 bases). Germline values: CDR1 SGHRS, CDR2 YFSETQ. The CDR3 runs to 15 residues. Trimming cost V 4 bases and J 2 bases, with 15 bases left between them. The CDR3 loop is CASSALRTGNTEAFF. In DNA form, the CDR3 reads TGCGCCAGCAGCGCTCTCCGCACAGGAAACACTGAAGCTTTCTTT.

This clonotype was detected a few times. The junction and the germline gene differ at one end; a read error may be behind it. J is TRBJ2-5 and V is TRBV7-2, with TRBD2 identical over 9 bases. CDR1 is SGHTA and CDR2 is FQGNSA in the germline V gene. The CDR3 covers 15 residues. This CDR3 reads CASSPPWLAGPPQHF. DNA of the CDR3: TGTGCCAGCAGCCCCCCCTGGCTAGCGGGGCCACCTCAGCACTTC.

This chain links TRBV4-3 with TRBJ1-1, with D possibly being TRBD1 (5 bases). Trimming removed 0 bases from V and 0 bases from J, with 23 bases in between. This CDR3 contains 20 residues. The germline gives CDR1 LGHNA, CDR2 YSLEER. DNA of the CDR3: TGCGCCAGCAGCCAAGACCACCAAATCCGTGGCAGGGCCATGAACACTGAAGCTTTCTTT. Translated, it gives CASSQDHQIRGRAMNTEAFF.

This clonotype appeared a few times. CDR3 sequence (DNA): TGCAGTGCTAGAGATCTAGGGCCAAACATTCAGTACTTC. This gives the protein CSARDLGPNIQYF. This chain uses TRBV20-1 with TRBJ2-4; no clear D gene. Germline V gene lookup returns CDR1 DFQATT and CDR2 SNEGSKA (reference sequence). The CDR3 contains 13 residues. The V end was cut by 0 bases, the J end by 6 bases, with 9 bases between.

This clonotype has more than one count but fewer than ten. The chain carries TRBV20-1 and TRBJ2-3, with 9 bases identical to TRBD2. This CDR3 comprises 16 residues. V lost 3 bases and J lost 1; bases outside the gene matches: 8. CDR1 and CDR2 (germline): DFQATT, SNEGSKA (reference sequence). The CDR3 DNA follows: TGCAGTGCTAGCCCCAGGACTAGCGTAGGCACAGATACGCAGTATTTT. Encoded protein: CSASPRTSVGTDTQYF.

This clonotype was seen a handful of times. The rearrangement links TRBV20-1 to TRBJ1-2; TRBD1 matches at 9 bases. Unmatched junction bases numbered 7, after V lost 5 bases and J lost 0 bases. This CDR3 has 15 amino acids. Germline-derived CDR1 and CDR2 are DFQATT and SNEGSKA (reference sequence). The CDR3 DNA reads as TGCAGTGCTTCCCGGACAGGGGAAGCTAACTATGGCTACACCTTC. Encoded protein: CSASRTGEANYGYTF.

This clonotype was counted only a few times. This chain links TRBV7-2 with TRBJ1-3; unclear D gene. The CDR3 consists of 16 residues. The V gene lost 5 bases and the J gene lost 0 bases, with 14 bases spanning the gap. Germline assignment: CDR1 SGHTA and CDR2 FQGNSA. CDR3: CASSVKGAGSGNTIYF. The DNA for the CDR3 is TGTGCCAGCAGCGTTAAGGGTGCCGGCTCTGGAAACACCATATATTTT. Filled out from reference TRBV7-2 and TRBJ1-3, the complete variable domain reads GAGVSQSPSNKVTEKGKDVELRCDPISGHTALYWYRQSLGQGLEFLIYFQGNSAPDKSGLPSDRFSAERTGGSVSTLTIQRTQQEDSAVYLCASSVKGAGSGNTIYFGEGSWLTVV.

This clonotype appeared many times. This chain uses TRBV28 with TRBJ2-7; D unclear. Trimming left V 5 bases short and J 3 bases short, with 11 bases between. Germline V gene lookup returns CDR1 MDHEN and CDR2 SYDVKM. The CDR3 consists of 13 residues. CDR3 bases: TGTGCCAGCAGTATTGGGTCTAACTACGAGCAGTACTTC. Translated, it gives CASSIGSNYEQYF. Full variable domain (missing parts from reference TRBV28 and TRBJ2-7): DVKVTQSSRYLVKRTGEKVFLECVQDMDHENMFWYRQDPGLGLRLIYFSYDVKMKEKGDIPEGYSVSREKKERFSLILESASTNQTSMYLCASSIGSNYEQYFGPGTRLTVT.

In its sample, this clonotype was seen many times. The genes are TRBV24-1 and TRBJ2-7, with a weak D call TRBD1 (6 bases). Deletions cut 5 bases from V and 2 bases from J, with 15 bases between. CDR1 and CDR2 from the germline V gene are KGHDR and SFDVKD. This CDR3 region has 15 residues. Here the CDR3 reads CATSALDSPTYEQYF. CDR3 coding DNA: TGTGCCACCAGTGCGTTGGACAGCCCTACCTACGAGCAGTACTTC.

V usage is TRBV20-1 and J usage is TRBJ2-1; TRBD2 agrees at 11 bases. The CDR3 consists of 15 residues. Germline lookup yields CDR1 DFQATT and CDR2 SNEGSKA (reference sequence). V shed 5 bases and J 4 bases; nucleotides not matched to a gene: 7. The CDR3 coding sequence is TGCAGTGCTTTAGCGGGAGGGCCGTTGTACAATGAGCAGTTCTTC. Protein product: CSALAGGPLYNEQFF.

The chain carries TRBV6-1 and TRBJ2-5; TRBD2 aligns across 10 bases. Trimming took 6 bases from V and 5 from J; bases not matched to a gene: 6. The CDR3 covers 14 residues. Germline CDR1 MNHNS, CDR2 SASEGT. The CDR3 loop is CASRQLAGFETQYF. The DNA of the CDR3 is TGTGCCAGCAGGCAACTAGCGGGATTTGAGACCCAGTACTTC.

This clonotype was observed a few times. The gene calls are TRBV20-1 and TRBJ1-2; 7 positions agree with TRBD1. The V and J ends lost 0 bases and 4 bases, in that order; junction bases with no gene match: 11. CDR1 and CDR2 from the germline V gene are DFQATT and SNEGSKA (reference sequence). This CDR3 is 16 amino acids long. This CDR3 is CSARDDRVENLYGYTF. In nucleotides, the CDR3 is TGCAGTGCTAGAGACGACAGGGTGGAAAACCTCTATGGCTACACCTTC.

This clonotype showed up just a few times. The J gene is TRBJ1-1, the V gene TRBV20-1; TRBD1 aligns across 9 bases. The junction had 5 bases not matched to a gene; V was cut back by 5 bases and J by 4 bases. The CDR3 has 13 residues. The germline V gene encodes CDR1 DFQATT and CDR2 SNEGSKA (reference sequence). The CDR3 DNA reads TGCAGTGCTGGGGACAGGGTGACCACTGAAGCTTTCTTT. Its protein product is CSAGDRVTTEAFF.

There are a few counts of this clonotype. The V gene is TRBV10-3, the J gene TRBJ2-1; D gene unclear. Per germline, CDR1 ENHRY and CDR2 SYGVKD. V lost 0 bases, J lost 9 bases, and 12 bases lay in between. The CDR3 sequence is 14 residues long. CDR3 sequence (DNA): TGTGCCATCAGTGAGTCGAGAGCGCCTGCTGAGCAGTTCTTC. Protein: CAISESRAPAEQFF.

This clonotype was detected a few times. The chain couples TRBV19 to TRBJ1-5; D is undetermined. Per germline, CDR1 LNHDA and CDR2 SQIVND (reference sequence). The CDR3 is 16 amino acids. V lost 4 bases and J lost 3, with 16 bases in between. CDR3 in amino acids: CASSNVPRRTNQPQHF. CDR3 in DNA: TGTGCCAGTAGTAACGTCCCACGACGGACCAATCAGCCCCAGCATTTT.

The CDR3 protein is CASSPTSGRAGYNEQFF. DNA of the CDR3: TGTGCCAGCAGTCCCACGAGCGGGAGGGCCGGTTACAATGAGCAGTTCTTC. The gene calls are TRBV28 and TRBJ2-1; 10 bases match TRBD2. Germline values: CDR1 MDHEN, CDR2 SYDVKM. The CDR3 contains 17 residues. V dropped 5 bases and J dropped 4; count of bases not matched to a gene: 11. The full variable domain, with the rest looked up from reference TRBV28 and TRBJ2-1, is DVKVTQSSRYLVKRTGEKVFLECVQDMDHENMFWYRQDPGLGLRLIYFSYDVKMKEKGDIPEGYSVSREKKERFSLILESASTNQTSMYLCASSPTSGRAGYNEQFFGPGTRLTVL.

This clonotype came up a few times. V usage is TRBV11-1 and J usage is TRBJ2-6; 13 positions agree with TRBD2. V was pared by 7 bases and J by 0 bases, with 15 bases of the junction left unmatched. This CDR3 has 21 amino acids. The V gene's germline CDR1 is SGHAT and CDR2 FQDESV (reference sequence). The CDR3 DNA reads as TGTGCCAGCAACTCGGGACTAGCGGGGTCCTCCCGAGTCTCTGGGGCCAACGTCCTGACTTTC. Translating gives CASNSGLAGSSRVSGANVLTF.

This rearrangement joins TRBV23-1 to TRBJ1-1; D is ambiguous. TRBV23-1 is an open reading frame whose function is uncertain. The length of the CDR3 is 12 residues. Trimming shortened V by 1 base and J by 7 bases, and 7 bases separated the two germline ends. The CDR3 DNA sequence: TGCGCCAGCAGTCAATTAAAGATTGAAGCTTTCTTT. It translates to CASSQLKIEAFF.

The chain combines TRBV3-1 with TRBJ2-5, with TRBD2 matching 12 bases. Germline CDR1 LGHDT, CDR2 YNNKEL (reference sequence). CDR3 length: 16 residues. V was clipped by 3 bases and J by 5 bases; unmatched bases: 7. CDR3 region: CASSQIRTSGKETQYF. CDR3 nucleotides: TGTGCCAGCAGCCAGATTCGGACTAGCGGGAAGGAGACCCAGTACTTC.

This clonotype was observed a handful of times. The gene calls are TRBV11-1 and TRBJ2-2; perhaps TRBD2 as D (7 bases). V lost 5 bases, J lost 3 bases, and 22 bases lay in between. This CDR3 region has 18 residues. CDR1 and CDR2 from the germline V gene are SGHAT and FQDESV (reference sequence). CDR3 sequence reads: CASSPPRGGARDTGELFF. The CDR3 DNA is TGTGCCAGCAGCCCCCCGAGAGGGGGGGCGCGGGACACCGGGGAGCTGTTTTTT.

The V call is TRBV28, the J call TRBJ2-7; TRBD2 agrees at 11 bases. The germline V gene encodes CDR1 MDHEN and CDR2 SYDVKM. This CDR3 spans 16 amino acids. V lost 5 bases to trimming and J lost 0 bases; unmatched junction nucleotides: 6. The CDR3 DNA follows: TGTGCCAGCAGTGAAATTAGCGGGAGGGCCTCCTACGAGCAGTACTTC. Translated: CASSEISGRASYEQYF.

CDR3 protein: CASSYTNGRTEAFF. CDR3 nucleotides: TGTGCCAGCAGCTACACAAACGGCAGGACTGAAGCTTTCTTT. The chain couples TRBV7-2 to TRBJ1-1; no clear D. This CDR3 is 14 amino acids long. Germline V lookup: CDR1 SGHTA, CDR2 FQGNSA. Trimming removed 4 bases from V and 5 bases from J, with 14 bases in between.

The rearrangement joins TRBV11-2 to TRBJ2-5, with D perhaps matching TRBD1 or TRBD2 (5 bases each). The CDR3 has 14 amino acids. CDR1 SGHAT and CDR2 FQNNGV come from the germline V gene. The V end lost 2 bases, the J end lost 4 bases, and 11 bases lay between the germline ends. The CDR3 spells CASSLNGAPETQYF. The CDR3 DNA sequence: TGTGCCAGCAGCTTAAACGGGGCCCCAGAGACCCAGTACTTC.

This clonotype was detected many times. The J gene is TRBJ1-6, the V gene TRBV6-1, with D unresolved. CDR1 MNHNS and CDR2 SASEGT come from the germline V gene. Trimming took 8 bases from V and 0 from J, leaving 11 bases between them. CDR3 length: 15 amino acids. The CDR3 region is CASHHWSSYNSPLHF. The CDR3, as DNA: TGTGCCAGCCACCACTGGAGCTCCTATAATTCACCCCTCCACTTT.

For the CDR3, the DNA is TGTGCCAGCAGCTTAGGGTCTAGCGGGAGGGAGCTGTTTTTT. Its translation: CASSLGSSGRELFF. The chain recombines TRBV7-3 with TRBJ2-2, with 9 bases identical to TRBD2. The length of the CDR3 is 14 residues. Per the germline V gene, CDR1 is SGHTA and CDR2 is FQGTGA. V gave up 2 bases and J gave up 9 bases; unmatched junction bases: 4.

The chain has TRBV10-3 and TRBJ2-1, with TRBD2 matching over 9 bases. Germline CDR1 and CDR2: ENHRY and SYGVKD. The CDR3 runs 18 residues. After removal of 4 bases from V and 5 bases from J, the junction contained 15 bases not matched to a gene. DNA of the CDR3: TGTGCCATCAGTGTGACGGATTTAGCGGGGGAGGGGAACAATGAGCAGTTCTTC. Protein product: CAISVTDLAGEGNNEQFF.

The genes are TRBV3-1 and TRBJ1-2; D not certain. The germline V and J ends were trimmed by 3 bases and 7 bases, with 18 bases remaining between them. Germline V gene lookup returns CDR1 LGHDT and CDR2 YNNKEL (reference sequence). This CDR3 region has 15 residues. DNA of the CDR3: TGTGCCAGCAGCCATGGGCGGGTAAACGGACCTGGCTACACCTTC. This translates into CASSHGRVNGPGYTF.

This clonotype was recorded a few times. The chain has TRBV20-1 and TRBJ2-7; 7 bases are shared with TRBD2. The CDR3 is 15 residues long. V dropped 0 bases and J dropped 0; count of bases not matched to a gene: 5. Germline CDR1 and CDR2: DFQATT and SNEGSKA (reference sequence). CDR3 bases: TGCAGTGCTAGAGACTCGGGAGGCGGCTCCTACGAGCAGTACTTC. Its translation is CSARDSGGGSYEQYF.

The rearrangement uses TRBV20-1 and TRBJ2-5; maybe TRBD2 (5 bases). This CDR3 is built from 16 residues. The V and J ends lost 3 bases and 7 bases respectively, with 24 bases between them. Germline CDR1 and CDR2: DFQATT and SNEGSKA (reference sequence). CDR3 loop: CSASDLEVPPSGTQYF. CDR3 DNA: TGCAGTGCTAGCGATTTGGAGGTCCCCCCTTCTGGGACCCAGTACTTC.

The chain has TRBV7-2 and TRBJ2-3, with D hard to call. V was pared by 0 bases and J by 5 bases, with 12 bases between. The germline V gene has CDR1 SGHTA and CDR2 FQGNSA. The CDR3 is 15 amino acids. The CDR3 here is CASSLAFSSGDTQYF. CDR3 coding DNA: TGTGCCAGCAGCTTAGCCTTCTCGAGTGGAGATACGCAGTATTTT.